The rows below give T cell receptor beta chains drawn from one sample of a study of HIV-infected children after antiretroviral therapy interruption. Via MiXCR, TCRdb re-called the 3' RACE reads, giving one row per CDR3 protein. This sample yields more than 12,000 distinct CDR3 sequences, of which approximately 3.6% are seen a single time; approximately 31% belongs to the top ten. The sample was CD45RO+ CD8+ T cells from PBMCs, pooled from several time points, taken from a donor given antiretroviral therapy, either interrupted or continuous. The receptors shown here come from a pool of human donors with HIV. The CDR3 runs from the conserved cysteine through the conserved F or W. The D gene is left open where the match is weak. Not all rows give a size; the values are once, few, many and, for expanded clones, a class.

size: medium-sized
V: TRBV15
D: NA
J: TRBJ1-2
CDR3: CATSFRTDDYGYTF
DNA: TGTGCCACCAGCTTTCGGACGGACGACTATGGCTACACCTTC

size: many
V: TRBV20-1
D: TRBD1
J: TRBJ2-1
CDR3: CSTRNGQGINNEQFF
DNA: TGCAGCACGAGGAACGGACAGGGGATTAACAATGAGCAGTTCTTC

size: NA
V: TRBV5-6
D: NA
J: TRBJ2-3
CDR3: CASSLQAVSTDTQYF
DNA: TGTGCCAGCAGCCTCCAGGCTGTGAGCACAGATACGCAGTATTTT

size: many
V: TRBV18
D: NA
J: TRBJ2-3
CDR3: CASPGTDTQYF
DNA: TGTGCCAGCCCGGGGACAGATACGCAGTATTTT

size: once
V: TRBV3-1
D: TRBD2
J: TRBJ2-3
CDR3: CASSQASGGKYF
DNA: TGTGCCAGCAGCCAGGCTAGCGGGGGGAAGTATTTT

size: many
V: TRBV6-5
D: NA
J: TRBJ1-2
CDR3: CASRGPGANYGYTF
DNA: TGTGCCAGCAGAGGACCGGGGGCTAACTATGGCTACACCTTC

size: many
V: TRBV28
D: TRBD2
J: TRBJ2-1
CDR3: CASRKTSGGYNEQFF
DNA: TGTGCCAGCAGAAAGACTAGCGGGGGATACAATGAGCAGTTCTTC

size: many
V: TRBV24-1
D: NA
J: TRBJ2-2
CDR3: CATSDLGADTGELFF
DNA: TGTGCCACCAGTGATTTGGGAGCGGACACCGGGGAGCTGTTTTTT

size: few
V: TRBV20-1
D: TRBD2
J: TRBJ2-3
CDR3: CSPSGRRRTDTQYF
DNA: TGCAGTCCTAGCGGTAGGAGGAGGACAGATACGCAGTATTTT

size: medium-sized
V: TRBV27
D: NA
J: TRBJ1-2
CDR3: CASSLVGSYGYTF
DNA: TGTGCCAGCAGTTTAGTCGGCTCGTATGGCTACACCTTC

size: many
V: TRBV5-8
D: NA
J: TRBJ2-7
CDR3: CASSLSPGSSYEQYF
DNA: TGTGCCAGCAGCTTGTCGCCGGGAAGCTCCTACGAGCAGTACTTC

size: many
V: TRBV7-2
D: NA
J: TRBJ2-7
CDR3: CASSLEGGGLPYERLPYEQYF
DNA: TGTGCCAGCAGCTTAGAAGGCGGGGGCCTCCCCTACGAGCGCCTCCCCTACGAGCAGTACTTC

size: few
V: TRBV25-1
D: NA
J: TRBJ2-1
CDR3: CASSGTGSKFF
DNA: TGTGCCAGCAGTGGAACAGGGTCAAAGTTCTTC

size: NA
V: TRBV4-1
D: TRBD2
J: TRBJ2-7
CDR3: CASSQDIAGGSLNYEQYF
DNA: TGCGCCAGCAGCCAAGATATAGCGGGGGGCTCCCTGAACTACGAGCAGTACTTC

size: many
V: TRBV28
D: NA
J: TRBJ2-1
CDR3: CASRTFRGGTSVPASNEQFF
DNA: TGTGCCAGCAGAACCTTCCGCGGTGGGACATCTGTCCCAGCGAGTAATGAGCAGTTCTTC

size: many
V: TRBV2
D: NA
J: TRBJ2-7
CDR3: CASIAGFGAVWEQYF
DNA: TGTGCCAGCATCGCGGGTTTCGGAGCGGTGTGGGAGCAGTACTTC

size: many
V: TRBV11-3
D: NA
J: TRBJ2-3
CDR3: CASGGDTQYF
DNA: TGTGCCAGCGGTGGGGATACGCAGTATTTT

size: many
V: TRBV12-3/TRBV12-4
D: NA
J: TRBJ2-1
CDR3: CASSSFPEIGGRSYNEQFF
DNA: TGTGCCAGCAGTTCTTTCCCCGAAATCGGGGGTCGCTCCTACAATGAGCAGTTCTTC

size: NA
V: TRBV20-1
D: TRBD1
J: TRBJ2-3
CDR3: CSAPGRGISDTQYF
DNA: TGCAGTGCCCCGGGCAGGGGGATCTCAGATACGCAGTATTTT

size: medium-sized
V: TRBV2
D: NA
J: TRBJ2-7
CDR3: CASMVEGEQYF
DNA: TGTGCCAGCATGGTCGAAGGCGAGCAGTACTTC

size: many
V: TRBV7-2
D: TRBD2
J: TRBJ2-3
CDR3: CASSATSSGGAADTQYF
DNA: TGTGCCAGCAGCGCAACCTCCAGCGGGGGGGCTGCAGATACGCAGTATTTT

size: few
V: TRBV28
D: NA
J: TRBJ1-1
CDR3: CASSLWVWNTEAFF
DNA: TGTGCCAGCAGTTTGTGGGTCTGGAACACTGAAGCTTTCTTT

size: few
V: TRBV20-1
D: NA
J: TRBJ2-1
CDR3: CSAGGGTNEQFF
DNA: TGCAGTGCTGGAGGGGGGACCAATGAGCAGTTCTTC

size: NA
V: TRBV6-6
D: NA
J: TRBJ2-7
CDR3: CASRGDEQYF
DNA: TGTGCCAGCAGGGGGGACGAGCAGTACTTC

size: many
V: TRBV30
D: TRBD2
J: TRBJ2-5
CDR3: CAWKTGGSWTQYF
DNA: TGTGCCTGGAAAACCGGGGGGTCTTGGACCCAGTACTTC

size: many
V: TRBV7-8
D: NA
J: TRBJ2-1
CDR3: CASTEPRGRFNEQFF
DNA: TGTGCCAGCACAGAGCCCCGGGGACGGTTCAATGAGCAGTTCTTC

size: many
V: TRBV7-2
D: NA
J: TRBJ1-1
CDR3: CASSLVNNGDTEAFF
DNA: TGTGCCAGCAGCTTAGTCAATAACGGGGACACTGAAGCTTTCTTT

size: many
V: TRBV7-9
D: TRBD1
J: TRBJ1-2
CDR3: CASSLPLGDSYGYTF
DNA: TGTGCCAGCAGCTTACCCCTTGGGGACAGCTATGGCTACACCTTC

size: NA
V: TRBV6-1
D: NA
J: TRBJ2-1
CDR3: CASSEGINNEQFF
DNA: TGTGCCAGCAGTGAAGGAATAAACAATGAGCAGTTCTTC

size: many
V: TRBV6-2/TRBV6-3
D: NA
J: TRBJ2-7
CDR3: CASSYSIGGSYEQYF
DNA: TGTGCCAGCAGTTACTCGATCGGCGGATCCTACGAGCAGTACTTC

size: many
V: TRBV5-1
D: NA
J: TRBJ1-2
CDR3: CASSLGSGLYGYTF
DNA: TGCGCCAGCAGCTTGGGATCGGGGTTGTATGGCTACACCTTC

size: many
V: TRBV27
D: NA
J: TRBJ2-1
CDR3: CASIGGGSYNEQFF
DNA: TGTGCCAGCATCGGCGGAGGCTCCTACAATGAGCAGTTCTTC

size: many
V: TRBV19
D: NA
J: TRBJ1-1
CDR3: CASSRGGNTEAFF
DNA: TGTGCCAGCAGTAGGGGAGGGAACACTGAAGCTTTCTTT

size: many
V: TRBV6-6
D: NA
J: TRBJ2-7
CDR3: CASSYNGYEQYF
DNA: TGTGCCAGCAGTTACAACGGTTACGAGCAGTACTTC

size: many
V: TRBV6-1
D: NA
J: TRBJ1-4
CDR3: CASSEALKPPEKLFF
DNA: TGTGCCAGCAGTGAAGCGCTCAAACCGCCCGAAAAACTGTTTTTT

size: many
V: TRBV27
D: NA
J: TRBJ2-2
CDR3: CASSLGVGELFF
DNA: TGTGCCAGCAGTTTAGGGGTTGGGGAGCTGTTTTTT